The 18 T cell receptor beta chains below all came from one sample that was sequenced in a study of T cells in tuberculosis. Time point specified: new active TB diagnosis, blood taken before or within 7 days of starting treatment. The protocol was immunoSEQ multiplex PCR, while the TCRdb copy is restricted to in-frame clones and leaves out a portion. The table has tens of thousands of clones, under 85% seen once. This sample comprised PBMCs, obtained at tuberculosis diagnosis. The receptors were gathered from an adult with tuberculosis.

This chain joins TRBV6-5 and TRBJ2-4; possibly TRBD2 for D (6 bases). This CDR3 is 14 amino acids long. V dropped 6 bases and J dropped 7 bases, with 16 bases sitting between them. The germline V gene has CDR1 MNHEY and CDR2 SVGAGI. This CDR3 is CASRGEAWGNIQYF. For the CDR3, the DNA is TGTGCCAGCAGGGGGGAGGCTTGGGGGAACATTCAGTACTTC.

In DNA form, the CDR3 reads TGTGCCAGCAGTTTCCGTCGACAGGGTCCCGCGAACACCGGGGAGCTGTTTTTT. This gives the protein CASSFRRQGPANTGELFF. The rearrangement links TRBV28 to TRBJ2-2; 7 nucleotides align to TRBD1. The germline V gene has CDR1 MDHEN and CDR2 SYDVKM. This CDR3 region has 18 residues. V lost 3 bases and J lost 0; bases outside the gene matches: 10.

The chain couples TRBV10-3 to TRBJ1-2; tentative D call: TRBD1 (6 bases). Trimming cost V 2 bases and J 4 bases, with 11 bases left between them. The CDR3 is 14 amino acids. Germline V lookup: CDR1 ENHRY, CDR2 SYGVKD. CDR3 loop: CAISELGTPYGYTF. The CDR3 DNA sequence: TGTGCCATCAGTGAGCTTGGGACACCCTATGGCTACACCTTC.

CDR3 loop: CATRLDSNSPLHF. The CDR3 coding sequence is TGTGCCACCCGGTTGGACAGCAATTCACCCCTCCACTTT. The chain recombines TRBV6-5 with TRBJ1-6; D may be TRBD1 (6 bases). Deletions cut 10 bases from V and 7 bases from J, with 14 bases between. The CDR3 length is 13 residues. Germline-derived CDR1 and CDR2 are MNHEY and SVGAGI.

This clone was seen a handful of times. The V and J genes are TRBV27 and TRBJ2-7; TRBD1 might be the D (6 bases). Germline-derived CDR1 and CDR2 are MNHEY and SMNVEV (reference sequence). The CDR3 contains 15 residues. Trimming stripped 4 bases from V and 1 base from J, with 14 bases between. The CDR3 protein is CASSSHGQTSYEQYF. DNA for the CDR3: TGTGCCAGCAGTTCACACGGACAGACTTCCTACGAGCAGTACTTC.

This clone has only a few counts. This chain links TRBV5-6 with TRBJ1-5; D is ambiguous. This CDR3 has 14 amino acids. The V end was cut by 1 base, the J end by 6 bases, with 11 bases between. CDR1 SGHDT and CDR2 YYEEEE come from the germline V gene. DNA for the CDR3: TGTGCCAGCAGCTTGTTTTTGGGGAGTCAGCCCCAGCATTTT. Translated: CASSLFLGSQPQHF.

J is TRBJ2-5 and V is TRBV9, with D possibly being TRBD2 (5 bases). V lost 4 bases, J lost 4 bases, and 14 bases lay in between. Germline V gives CDR1 SGDLS, CDR2 YYNGEE. The CDR3 has 14 amino acids. CDR3 nucleotide sequence: TGTGCCAGCAGCCTAGCCCCCCAGTCAGAGACCCAGTACTTC. Translated: CASSLAPQSETQYF.

The rearrangement uses TRBV20-1 and TRBJ1-1; D is unresolved. The CDR3 sequence is 11 residues long. V dropped 2 bases and J dropped 1 base, with 2 bases sitting between them. Germline V gene data show CDR1 as DFQATT and CDR2 as SNEGSKA (reference sequence). The CDR3 nucleotides read TGCAGTGCTAGACAGAACACTGAAGCTTTCTTT. Its translation: CSARQNTEAFF.

This clone was seen more than once but under ten times. The J gene is TRBJ2-7, the V gene TRBV10-1; weak D call: TRBD2 (6 bases). CDR3 size: 13 residues. Germline assignment: CDR1 WNHNN and CDR2 SYGVQD (reference sequence). V lost 7 bases and J 6 bases, leaving 16 bases between the germline ends. This CDR3 reads CASTRDSLSEQYF. CDR3 in DNA: TGCGCCAGCACCCGGGACTCATTATCCGAGCAGTACTTC.

In this sample, this clone turned up once. The CDR3 region is CASSQAGTGGTNYGYTF. The CDR3 DNA reads TGTGCCAGCAGCCAGGCCGGGACAGGGGGCACTAACTATGGCTACACCTTC. J is TRBJ1-2 and V is TRBV14, with TRBD1 matching 12 bases. V was pared by 3 bases and J by 0 bases, with 5 bases of the junction left unmatched. Germline CDR1 reads SGHDN; CDR2 reads FVKESK. The CDR3 extends over 17 amino acids.

J is TRBJ2-2 and V is TRBV27; D may be TRBD2 (5 bases). Trimming removed 3 bases at V and 4 bases at J, with 18 bases between. Germline V lookup: CDR1 MNHEY, CDR2 SMNVEV (reference sequence). The CDR3 consists of 17 residues. The CDR3, as DNA: TGTGCCAGCAGTTTCCTCGGGGTTAGGATACGCACCGGGGAGCTGTTTTTT. The encoded protein is CASSFLGVRIRTGELFF.

This rearrangement joins TRBV15 to TRBJ2-3, with 9 positions matching TRBD2. This CDR3 is built from 15 residues. Per germline, CDR1 LNHNV and CDR2 YYDKDF (reference sequence). V gave up 5 bases and J gave up 5 bases; unmatched junction bases: 8. CDR3 residues: CATSSREGRGDTQYF. The CDR3 DNA reads TGTGCCACCAGCTCGCGGGAGGGCCGAGGAGATACGCAGTATTTT.

The chain is built from TRBV6-1 and TRBJ2-3; D unclear. The germline gives CDR1 MNHNS, CDR2 SASEGT. Trimming took 1 base from V and 3 from J, leaving 11 bases between them. The CDR3 sequence is 15 residues long. The DNA of the CDR3 is TGTGCCAGCAGTGAAGGGCGGAGAGGAACAGATACGCAGTATTTT. Amino acids: CASSEGRRGTDTQYF.

The chain recombines TRBV28 with TRBJ2-2; no clear D. The CDR3 is 14 amino acids. Germline V CDR1 and CDR2: MDHEN, SYDVKM. V was trimmed by 4 bases and J by 5 bases, leaving 11 bases between them. CDR3 nucleotides: TGTGCCAGCAGTTACCGGGTTTCTACCGGGGAGCTGTTTTTT. Amino acids: CASSYRVSTGELFF.

J is TRBJ2-7 and V is TRBV7-2, with 8 bases matching TRBD2. In germline, CDR1 is SGHTA, CDR2 FQGNSA. V lost 7 bases, J lost 3 bases, and 11 bases stayed unmatched. This CDR3 comprises 15 residues. This CDR3 reads CASTHEIAGNYEQYF. The CDR3 DNA is TGTGCCAGCACCCACGAAATAGCGGGGAACTACGAGCAGTACTTC.

The CDR3 loop is CASSTTADEKLFF. Here the CDR3 DNA reads TGTGCCAGCAGTACTACCGCGGATGAAAAACTGTTTTTT. The gene calls are TRBV28 and TRBJ1-4; D gene uncertain. The germline V and J ends were trimmed by 5 bases and 6 bases, with 10 bases remaining between them. In germline, CDR1 is MDHEN, CDR2 SYDVKM. There are 13 residues in the CDR3.

This clone was detected only once. V is TRBV7-2 and J is TRBJ2-2, with 10 nucleotides matching TRBD2. This CDR3 region has 16 residues. The V segment lost 2 bases and the J segment 6 bases; nucleotides outside the gene matches: 6. Germline values: CDR1 SGHTA, CDR2 FQGNSA. The CDR3 here is CASSLRLAGVAGELFF. The CDR3 region has the DNA TGTGCCAGCAGCTTAAGGCTAGCGGGAGTGGCCGGGGAGCTGTTTTTT.

The V gene is TRBV6-5, the J gene TRBJ2-7; TRBD2 is a possible D gene (5 bases). Germline V gives CDR1 MNHEY, CDR2 SVGAGI. This CDR3 region has 14 residues. Trimming stripped 6 bases from V and 2 bases from J, with 14 bases between. The CDR3 nucleotides read TGTGCCAGCAGCCCTCCTGGGGAGACCTACGAGCAGTACTTC. Its translation: CASSPPGETYEQYF.